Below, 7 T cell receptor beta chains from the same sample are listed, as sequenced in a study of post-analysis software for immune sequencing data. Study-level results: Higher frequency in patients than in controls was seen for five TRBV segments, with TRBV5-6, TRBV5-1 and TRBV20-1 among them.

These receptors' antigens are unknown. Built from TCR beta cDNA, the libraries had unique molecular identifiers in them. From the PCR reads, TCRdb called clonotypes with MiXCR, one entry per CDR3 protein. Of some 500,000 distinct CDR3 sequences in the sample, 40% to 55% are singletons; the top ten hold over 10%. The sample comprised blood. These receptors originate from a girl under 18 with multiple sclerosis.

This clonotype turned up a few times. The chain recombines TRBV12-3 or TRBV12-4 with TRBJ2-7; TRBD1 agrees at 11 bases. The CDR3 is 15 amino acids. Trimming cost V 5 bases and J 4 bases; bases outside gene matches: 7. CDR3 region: CASSAPGQGDYEQYF. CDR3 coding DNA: TGTGCCAGCAGTGCACCGGGACAGGGGGATTACGAGCAGTACTTC.

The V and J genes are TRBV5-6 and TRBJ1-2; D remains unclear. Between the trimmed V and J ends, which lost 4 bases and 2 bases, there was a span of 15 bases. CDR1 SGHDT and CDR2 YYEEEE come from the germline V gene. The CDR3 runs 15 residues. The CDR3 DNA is TGTGCCAGCAGCCCGGGAGCGGGAGGGAACTATGGCTACACCTTC. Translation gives CASSPGAGGNYGYTF. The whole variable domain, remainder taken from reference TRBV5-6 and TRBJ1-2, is DAGVTQSPTHLIKTRGQQVTLRCSPKSGHDTVSWYQQALGQGPQFIFQYYEEEERQRGNFPDRFSGHQFPNYSSELNVNALLLGDSALYLCASSPGAGGNYGYTFGSGTRLTVV.

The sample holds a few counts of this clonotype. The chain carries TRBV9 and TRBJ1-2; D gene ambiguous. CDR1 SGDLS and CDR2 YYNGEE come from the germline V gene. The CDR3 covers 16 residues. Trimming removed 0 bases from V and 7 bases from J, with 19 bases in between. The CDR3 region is CASSVEDEGNTGGYTF. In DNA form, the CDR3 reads TGTGCCAGCAGCGTAGAGGATGAAGGAAATACCGGTGGCTACACCTTC.

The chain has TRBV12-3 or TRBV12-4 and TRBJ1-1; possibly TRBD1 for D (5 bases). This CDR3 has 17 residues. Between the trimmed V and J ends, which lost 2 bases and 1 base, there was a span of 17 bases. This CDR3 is CASSLLGGRGRNTEAFF. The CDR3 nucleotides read TGTGCCAGCAGTTTATTGGGGGGAAGAGGTCGGAACACTGAAGCTTTCTTT.

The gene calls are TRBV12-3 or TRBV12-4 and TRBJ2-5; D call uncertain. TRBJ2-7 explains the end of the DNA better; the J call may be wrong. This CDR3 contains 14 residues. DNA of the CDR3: TGTGCCAGCAGTTTAGCCGGACGCCCTAACGAGCAGTACTTC. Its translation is CASSLAGRPNEQYF.

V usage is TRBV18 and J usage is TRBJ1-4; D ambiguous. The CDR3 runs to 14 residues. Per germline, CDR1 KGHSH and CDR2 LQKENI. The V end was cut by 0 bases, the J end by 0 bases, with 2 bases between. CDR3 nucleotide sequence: TGTGCCAGCTCACCACCATCAACTAATGAAAAACTGTTTTTT. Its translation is CASSPPSTNEKLFF.

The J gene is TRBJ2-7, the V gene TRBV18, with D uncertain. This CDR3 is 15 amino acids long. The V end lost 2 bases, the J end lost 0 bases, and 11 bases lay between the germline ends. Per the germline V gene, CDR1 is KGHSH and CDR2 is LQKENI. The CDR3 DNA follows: TGTGCCAGCTCACCAGTTAGTCAGGCCTCCTACGAGCAGTACTTC. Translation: CASSPVSQASYEQYF.